The rows below give T cell receptor beta chains drawn from one sample of a study of shared clonotypes between healthy human individuals. The protocol was immunoSEQ multiplex PCR, while the TCRdb copy is restricted to in-frame clones and leaves out a portion. The profile shows approximately 2,000,000 clones, 80% to 95% of them singletons. The sequenced sample was naive CD4+ T cells from PBMCs. The origin of the receptors is a man aged 18 to 35 in good health. Some clones in this sample may be carry-over from other donors' samples. Both conserved end residues are part of each CDR3.

V gene	J gene	CDR3 protein
TRBV5-1	TRBJ2-2	CANSLPGQVGSGELFF
TRBV6-4	TRBJ2-4	CASSDSPSPKNIQYF
TRBV5-1	TRBJ2-1	CASSSGLLSYNEQFF
TRBV4-3	TRBJ2-1	CASSPEPDSYNEQFF
TRBV6-5	TRBJ2-5	CASRRRETQYF
TRBV28	TRBJ2-3	CASSLGGRGRDTQYF
TRBV6-1	TRBJ1-3	CASSARDGNAVASGNTIYF
TRBV11-2	TRBJ1-2	CASSLEGFGYTF
TRBV27	TRBJ1-5	CAAGGPPNQPQHF
TRBV28	TRBJ1-2	CASSLHPAGVDGYTF
TRBV27	TRBJ1-1	CASSLTPISPPEAFF
TRBV27	TRBJ2-3	CASSPRLGADTQYF
TRBV27	TRBJ2-6	CASSYTGPAGANVLTF